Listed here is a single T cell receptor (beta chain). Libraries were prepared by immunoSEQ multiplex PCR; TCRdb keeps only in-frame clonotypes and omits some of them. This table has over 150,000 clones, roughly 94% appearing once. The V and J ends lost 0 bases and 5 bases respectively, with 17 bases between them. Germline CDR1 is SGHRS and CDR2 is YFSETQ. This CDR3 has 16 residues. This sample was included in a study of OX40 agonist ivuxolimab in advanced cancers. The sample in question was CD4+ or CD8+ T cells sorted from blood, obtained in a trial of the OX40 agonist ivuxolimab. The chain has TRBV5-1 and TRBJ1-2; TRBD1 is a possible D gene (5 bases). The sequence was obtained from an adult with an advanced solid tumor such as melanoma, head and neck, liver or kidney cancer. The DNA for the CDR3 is TGCGCCAGCAGCTTGGTTTCGGGACGCGATGGATATGGCTACACCTTC. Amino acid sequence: CASSLVSGRDGYGYTF.